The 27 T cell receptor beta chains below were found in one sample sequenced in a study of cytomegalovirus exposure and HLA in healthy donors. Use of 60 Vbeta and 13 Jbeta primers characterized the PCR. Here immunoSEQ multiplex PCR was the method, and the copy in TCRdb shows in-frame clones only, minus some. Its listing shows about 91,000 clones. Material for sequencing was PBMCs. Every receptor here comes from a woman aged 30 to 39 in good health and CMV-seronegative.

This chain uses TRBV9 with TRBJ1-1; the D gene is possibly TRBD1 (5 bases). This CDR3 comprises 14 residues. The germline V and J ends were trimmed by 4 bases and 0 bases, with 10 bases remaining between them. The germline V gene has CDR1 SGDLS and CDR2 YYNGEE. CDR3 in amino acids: CASSTTDMNTEAFF. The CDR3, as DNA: TGTGCCAGCAGCACGACAGACATGAACACTGAAGCTTTCTTT.

The CDR3 sequence: CASSMIGGVGSEQYF. The CDR3 region has the DNA TGTGCCAGTAGTATGATAGGGGGAGTGGGTTCCGAGCAGTACTTC. The J gene is TRBJ2-7, the V gene TRBV19; tentative D call: TRBD1 (6 bases). V lost 3 bases, J lost 6 bases, and 18 bases lay in between. Germline-derived CDR1 and CDR2 are LNHDA and SQIVND (reference sequence). There are 15 residues in the CDR3.

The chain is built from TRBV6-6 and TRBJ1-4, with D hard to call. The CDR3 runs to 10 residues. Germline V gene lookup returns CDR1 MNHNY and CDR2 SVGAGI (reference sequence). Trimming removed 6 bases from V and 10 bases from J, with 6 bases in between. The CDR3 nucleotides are TGTGCCAGCAGGGGAGGAAAACTGTTTTTT. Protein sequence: CASRGGKLFF.

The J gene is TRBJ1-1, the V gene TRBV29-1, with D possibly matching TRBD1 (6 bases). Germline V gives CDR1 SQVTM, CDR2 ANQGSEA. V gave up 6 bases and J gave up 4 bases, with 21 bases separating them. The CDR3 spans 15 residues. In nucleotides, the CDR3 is TGCAGCGTAGACGGGGTAGCGCAGGGGCGCACTGAAGCTTTCTTT. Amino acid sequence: CSVDGVAQGRTEAFF.

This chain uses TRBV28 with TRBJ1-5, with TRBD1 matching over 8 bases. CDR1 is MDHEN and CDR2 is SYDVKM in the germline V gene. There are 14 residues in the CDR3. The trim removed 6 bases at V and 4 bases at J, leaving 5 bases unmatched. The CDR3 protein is CASRTDRANQPQHF. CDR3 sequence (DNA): TGTGCCAGCAGGACGGACAGGGCGAATCAGCCCCAGCATTTT.

The CDR3 bases are TGTGCCAGCAGCGTTAGGGACGGCGGGAGTGAAAAACTGTTTTTT. Encoded protein: CASSVRDGGSEKLFF. This chain links TRBV9 with TRBJ1-4; the D gene is possibly TRBD1 (5 bases). Trimming cost V 2 bases and J 7 bases, with 15 bases left between them. The length of the CDR3 is 15 residues. From germline, CDR1 is SGDLS and CDR2 YYNGEE.

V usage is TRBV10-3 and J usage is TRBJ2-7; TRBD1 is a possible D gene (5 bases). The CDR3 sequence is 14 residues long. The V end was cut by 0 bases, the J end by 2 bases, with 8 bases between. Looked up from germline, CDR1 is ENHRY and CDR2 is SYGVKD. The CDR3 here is CAISESRQPYEQYF. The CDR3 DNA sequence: TGTGCCATCAGTGAGTCGAGACAGCCCTACGAGCAGTACTTC.

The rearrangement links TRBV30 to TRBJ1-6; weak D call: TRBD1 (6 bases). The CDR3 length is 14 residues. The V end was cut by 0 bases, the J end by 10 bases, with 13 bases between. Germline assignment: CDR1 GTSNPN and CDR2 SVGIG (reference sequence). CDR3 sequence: CAWSVGALTSPLHF. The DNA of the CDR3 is TGTGCCTGGAGTGTGGGGGCCCTTACCTCACCCCTCCACTTT.

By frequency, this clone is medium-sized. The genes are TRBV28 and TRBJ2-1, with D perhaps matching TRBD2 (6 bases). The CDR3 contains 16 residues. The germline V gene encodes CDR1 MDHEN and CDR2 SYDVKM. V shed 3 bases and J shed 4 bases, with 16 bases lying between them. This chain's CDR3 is CASSFAEGDGYNEQFF. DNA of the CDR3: TGTGCCAGCAGTTTTGCGGAGGGCGATGGGTACAATGAGCAGTTCTTC. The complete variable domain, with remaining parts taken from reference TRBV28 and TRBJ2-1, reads DVKVTQSSRYLVKRTGEKVFLECVQDMDHENMFWYRQDPGLGLRLIYFSYDVKMKEKGDIPEGYSVSREKKERFSLILESASTNQTSMYLCASSFAEGDGYNEQFFGPGTRLTVL.

The DNA of the CDR3 is TGTGCCAGCAGCCCCACAGGGGTCTACGAGCAGTACTTC. As protein: CASSPTGVYEQYF. The chain uses TRBV9 and TRBJ2-7; TRBD1 matches at 7 bases. The CDR3 runs 13 residues. The V and J ends lost 4 bases and 3 bases, in that order; junction bases with no gene match: 4. Germline loops: CDR1 SGDLS, CDR2 YYNGEE.

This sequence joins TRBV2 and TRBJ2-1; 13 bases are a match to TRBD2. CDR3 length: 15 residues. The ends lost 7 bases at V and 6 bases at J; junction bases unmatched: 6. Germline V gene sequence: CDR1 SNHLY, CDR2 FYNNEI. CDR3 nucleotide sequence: TGTGCCAGCACCCGGACTAGCGGGAGTGGCAATGAGCAGTTCTTC. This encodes CASTRTSGSGNEQFF.

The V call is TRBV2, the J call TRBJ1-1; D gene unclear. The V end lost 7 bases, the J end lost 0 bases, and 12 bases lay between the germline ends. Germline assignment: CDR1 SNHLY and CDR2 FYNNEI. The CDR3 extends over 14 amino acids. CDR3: CASTPGNLNTEAFF. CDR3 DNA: TGTGCCAGCACCCCGGGTAACCTGAACACTGAAGCTTTCTTT.

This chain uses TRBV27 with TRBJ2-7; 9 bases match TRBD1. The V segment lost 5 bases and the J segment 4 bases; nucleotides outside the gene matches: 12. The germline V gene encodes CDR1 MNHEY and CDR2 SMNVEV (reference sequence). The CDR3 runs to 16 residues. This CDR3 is CASSPRGQGRDYEQYF. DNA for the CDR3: TGTGCCAGCAGTCCTAGAGGACAGGGGAGGGATTACGAGCAGTACTTC.

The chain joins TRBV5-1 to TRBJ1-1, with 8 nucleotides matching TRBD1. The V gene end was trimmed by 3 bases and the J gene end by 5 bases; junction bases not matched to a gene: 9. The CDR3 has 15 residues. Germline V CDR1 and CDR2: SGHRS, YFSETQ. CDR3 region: CASSSTDRGGTEAFF. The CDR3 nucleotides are TGCGCCAGCAGCTCCACTGACAGGGGTGGGACTGAAGCTTTCTTT.

CDR3 DNA sequence: TGTGCCAGCAGCTTCCCCGGGGGCAATGAGCAGTTCTTC. This sequence encodes CASSFPGGNEQFF. The rearrangement uses TRBV5-4 and TRBJ2-1; TRBD2 is a possible D gene (6 bases). V shed 2 bases and J shed 6 bases, with 9 bases lying between them. The CDR3 has 13 amino acids. Germline CDR1 SGHNT, CDR2 YYREEE (reference sequence).

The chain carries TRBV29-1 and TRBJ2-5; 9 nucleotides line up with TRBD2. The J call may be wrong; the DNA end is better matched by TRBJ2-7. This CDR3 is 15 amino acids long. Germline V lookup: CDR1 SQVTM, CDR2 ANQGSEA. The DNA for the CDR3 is TGCAGCGTTGAAGGCCCGACTAGCGGAGATTACGAGCAGTACTTC. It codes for CSVEGPTSGDYEQYF.

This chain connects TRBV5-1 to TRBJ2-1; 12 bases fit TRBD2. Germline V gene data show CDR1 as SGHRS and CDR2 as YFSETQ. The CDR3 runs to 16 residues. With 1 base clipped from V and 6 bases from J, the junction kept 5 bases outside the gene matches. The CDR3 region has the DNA TGCGCCAGCAGCTTGACCCTAGCGGGGGGGCCCAATGAGCAGTTCTTC. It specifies CASSLTLAGGPNEQFF.

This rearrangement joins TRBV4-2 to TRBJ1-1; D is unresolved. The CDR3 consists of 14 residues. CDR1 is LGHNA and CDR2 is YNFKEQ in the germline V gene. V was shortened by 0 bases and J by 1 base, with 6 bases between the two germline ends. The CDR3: CASSQEERNTEAFF. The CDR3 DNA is TGTGCCAGCAGCCAAGAGGAGAGGAACACTGAAGCTTTCTTT.

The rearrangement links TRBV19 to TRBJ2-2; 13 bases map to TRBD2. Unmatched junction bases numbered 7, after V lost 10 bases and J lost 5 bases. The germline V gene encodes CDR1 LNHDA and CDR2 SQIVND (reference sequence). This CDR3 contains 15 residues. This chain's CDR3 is CATKLAGGLTGELFF. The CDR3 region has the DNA TGTGCCACCAAACTAGCGGGAGGGTTGACCGGGGAGCTGTTTTTT.

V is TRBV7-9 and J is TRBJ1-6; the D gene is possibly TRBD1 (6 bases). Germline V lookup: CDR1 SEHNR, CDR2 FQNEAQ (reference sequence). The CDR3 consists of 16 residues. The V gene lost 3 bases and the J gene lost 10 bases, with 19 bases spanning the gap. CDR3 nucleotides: TGTGCCAGCAGCTTCGGACGGGGGGCCTCTTCATCACCCCTCCACTTT. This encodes CASSFGRGASSSPLHF.

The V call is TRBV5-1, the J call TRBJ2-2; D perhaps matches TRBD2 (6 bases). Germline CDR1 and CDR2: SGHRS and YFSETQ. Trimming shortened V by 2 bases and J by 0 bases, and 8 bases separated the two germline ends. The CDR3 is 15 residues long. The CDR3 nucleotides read TGCGCCAGCAGCTTCGGGGGACCGAACACCGGGGAGCTGTTTTTT. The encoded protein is CASSFGGPNTGELFF.

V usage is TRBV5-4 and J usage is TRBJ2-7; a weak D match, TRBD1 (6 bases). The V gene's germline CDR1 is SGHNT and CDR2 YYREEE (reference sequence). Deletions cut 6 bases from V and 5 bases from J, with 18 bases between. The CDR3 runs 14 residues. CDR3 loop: CASTRDPGDHEQYF. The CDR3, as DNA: TGTGCCAGCACCCGGGACCCAGGGGACCACGAGCAGTACTTC.

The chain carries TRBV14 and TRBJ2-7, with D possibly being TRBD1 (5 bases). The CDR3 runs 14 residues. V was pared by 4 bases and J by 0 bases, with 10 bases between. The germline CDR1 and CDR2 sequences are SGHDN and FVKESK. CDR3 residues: CASSPRQSSYEQYF. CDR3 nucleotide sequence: TGTGCCAGCAGCCCCCGACAGAGCTCCTACGAGCAGTACTTC.

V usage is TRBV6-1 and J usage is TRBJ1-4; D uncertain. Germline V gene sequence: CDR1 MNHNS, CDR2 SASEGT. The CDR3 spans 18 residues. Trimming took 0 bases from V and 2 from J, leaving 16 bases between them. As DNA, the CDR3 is TGTGCCAGCAGTGAAGCTCCCCTGGGCCAGGCGACTAATGAAAAACTGTTTTTT. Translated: CASSEAPLGQATNEKLFF.

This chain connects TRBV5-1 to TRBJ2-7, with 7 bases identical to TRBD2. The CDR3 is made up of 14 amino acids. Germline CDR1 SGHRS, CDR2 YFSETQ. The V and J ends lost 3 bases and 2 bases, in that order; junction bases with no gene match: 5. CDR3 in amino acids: CASSWGGGPYEQYF. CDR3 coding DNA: TGCGCCAGCAGCTGGGGGGGAGGACCCTACGAGCAGTACTTC.

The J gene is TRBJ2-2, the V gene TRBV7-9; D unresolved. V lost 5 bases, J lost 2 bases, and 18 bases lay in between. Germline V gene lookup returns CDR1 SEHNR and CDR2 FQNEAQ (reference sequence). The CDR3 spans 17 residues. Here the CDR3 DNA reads TGTGCCAGCAGCCAAAAAGCCCACTCTTCCAACACCGGGGAGCTGTTTTTT. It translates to CASSQKAHSSNTGELFF.

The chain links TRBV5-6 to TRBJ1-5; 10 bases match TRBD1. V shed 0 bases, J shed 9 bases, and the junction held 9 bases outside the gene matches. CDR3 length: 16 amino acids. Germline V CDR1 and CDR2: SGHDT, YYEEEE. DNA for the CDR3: TGTGCCAGCAGCTTGGCCGGGACAGGGGTTAAAGTGCCCCAGCATTTT. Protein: CASSLAGTGVKVPQHF.